This paragraph covers one TCR beta chain sequence. Its antigen is unidentified. The germline CDR1 and CDR2 sequences are MNHEY and SMNVEV (reference sequence). The CDR3 extends over 14 amino acids. Trimming removed 3 bases from V and 4 bases from J, with 13 bases in between. The source of the sample is a study of shared clonotypes between healthy human individuals. Study conclusions and caveats: Exclusively blood specimens were collected; tissue repertoires likely differ. Memory subsets generally showed smaller estimated richness than naive subsets did.

This was a deep-level run. Repertoires were generated with immunoSEQ multiplex PCR, while TCRdb's copy carries only in-frame clones and drops some. The table shows hundreds of thousands of clones, with almost 95% occurring only once. The naive CD8 population came from CD45RO-negative cells selected for CCR7, without terminally differentiated effector memory CD45RA+ cells. The clonotype comes from a man between 25 and 39 years old in good health. The sample taken for sequencing was naive CD8+ T cells sorted from blood. The chain combines TRBV27 with TRBJ2-7, with D possibly matching TRBD1 (5 bases). The CDR3 DNA follows: TGTGCCAGCAGTTTGATGGGGCGCCGATACGAGCAGTACTTC. Its protein product is CASSLMGRRYEQYF.